These 2 T cell receptor beta chains were all obtained from the same sample, sequenced in a study of blood T cell repertoires in COVID-19. Produced via immunoSEQ multiplex PCR; TCRdb's table is partial and in-frame only. The table records approximately 150,000 clones, more than 80% of them present only once. The sequencing sample was made of peripheral blood. The source of these receptors is a man between 65 and 80 years old with acute or convalescent COVID-19.

This rearrangement joins TRBV5-6 to TRBJ2-2, with TRBD2 identical over 7 bases. Per the germline V gene, CDR1 is SGHDT and CDR2 is YYEEEE. The V segment lost 4 bases and the J segment 7 bases; nucleotides outside the gene matches: 13. The CDR3 length is 16 residues. The CDR3 sequence is CASSPLGRETIGELFF. CDR3 coding DNA: TGTGCCAGCAGCCCCCTGGGGCGGGAGACGATCGGGGAGCTGTTTTTT.

V usage is TRBV5-1 and J usage is TRBJ2-3; 13 nucleotides agree with TRBD2. This CDR3 is built from 16 residues. Germline CDR1 is SGHRS and CDR2 is YFSETQ. J lost 2 bases, V lost 5 bases, and 5 bases had no gene match. Here the CDR3 DNA reads TGCGCCAGCAGACAGACTAGCGGGGGGAACACAGATACGCAGTATTTT. Protein product: CASRQTSGGNTDTQYF.